This TCR beta chain came from a study of shared clonotypes between healthy human individuals. Assay used: immunoSEQ multiplex PCR; TCRdb lists only in-frame clones, some missing. Of millions of clones listed, roughly 96% are singletons. V was clipped by 3 bases and J by 4 bases; unmatched bases: 12. Germline V gene sequence: CDR1 MDHEN, CDR2 SYDVKM. This CDR3 has 17 residues. The genes are TRBV28 and TRBJ1-1; 9 bases align to TRBD1. The sequence derives from a young man in good health. The sequencing input was naive CD4+ T cells sorted from blood. Subset indicated: CD45RA+ positively selected. The CDR3 coding sequence is TGTGCCAGCAGTTTGGCGACAGGGGGAGACTCGGCCACTGAAGCTTTCTTT. Translating gives CASSLATGGDSATEAFF.